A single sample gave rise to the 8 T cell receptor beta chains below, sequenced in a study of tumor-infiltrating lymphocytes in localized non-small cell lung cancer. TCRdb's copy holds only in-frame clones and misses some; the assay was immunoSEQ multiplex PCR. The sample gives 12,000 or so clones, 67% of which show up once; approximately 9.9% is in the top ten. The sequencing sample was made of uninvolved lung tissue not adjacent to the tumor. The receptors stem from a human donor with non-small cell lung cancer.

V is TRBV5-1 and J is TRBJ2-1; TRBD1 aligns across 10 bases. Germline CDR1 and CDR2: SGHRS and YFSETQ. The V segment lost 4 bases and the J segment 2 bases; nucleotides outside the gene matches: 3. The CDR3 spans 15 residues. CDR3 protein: CASSRGQGAYNEQFF. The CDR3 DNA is TGCGCCAGCAGCCGAGGACAGGGGGCCTACAATGAGCAGTTCTTC. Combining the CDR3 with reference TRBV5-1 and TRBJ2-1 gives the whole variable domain KAGVTQTPRYLIKTRGQQVTLSCSPISGHRSVSWYQQTPGQGLQFLFEYFSETQRNKGNFPGRFSGRQFSNSRSEMNVSTLELGDSALYLCASSRGQGAYNEQFFGPGTRLTVL.

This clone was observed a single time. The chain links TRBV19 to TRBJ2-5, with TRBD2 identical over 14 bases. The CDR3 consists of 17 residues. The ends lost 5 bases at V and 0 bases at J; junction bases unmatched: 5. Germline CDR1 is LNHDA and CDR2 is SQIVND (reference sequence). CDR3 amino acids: CASSPRTSGRNQETQYF. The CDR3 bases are TGTGCCAGTAGTCCCCGGACTAGCGGGAGGAACCAAGAGACCCAGTACTTC.

The CDR3 nucleotides are TGTGCCAGCAGCTTCAGGGAAGGTCAGCCCCAGCATTTT. Its translation: CASSFREGQPQHF. The V and J genes are TRBV7-2 and TRBJ1-5, with D perhaps matching TRBD1 (5 bases). Trimming left V 3 bases short and J 6 bases short, with 9 bases between. The CDR3 has 13 residues. Germline V gives CDR1 SGHTA, CDR2 FQGNSA.

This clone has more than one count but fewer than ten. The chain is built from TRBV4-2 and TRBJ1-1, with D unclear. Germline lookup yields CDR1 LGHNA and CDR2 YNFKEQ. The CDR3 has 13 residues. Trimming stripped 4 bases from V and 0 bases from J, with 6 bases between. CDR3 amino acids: CASSLDVNTEAFF. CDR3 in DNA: TGTGCCAGCAGCCTCGACGTGAACACTGAAGCTTTCTTT.

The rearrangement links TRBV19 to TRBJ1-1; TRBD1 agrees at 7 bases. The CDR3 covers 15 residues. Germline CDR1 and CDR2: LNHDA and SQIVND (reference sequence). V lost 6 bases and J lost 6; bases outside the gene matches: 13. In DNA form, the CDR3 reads TGTGCCAGTAGACAAAACCCAGGGGGAAGGTCTGAAGCTTTCTTT. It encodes CASRQNPGGRSEAFF.

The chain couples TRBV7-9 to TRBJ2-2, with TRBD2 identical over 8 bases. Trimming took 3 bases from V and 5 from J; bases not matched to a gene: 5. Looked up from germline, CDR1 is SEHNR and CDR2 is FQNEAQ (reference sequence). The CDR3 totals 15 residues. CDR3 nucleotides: TGTGCCAGCAGCTTTTTGTCTAGCGGGACCGGGGAGCTGTTTTTT. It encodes CASSFLSSGTGELFF.

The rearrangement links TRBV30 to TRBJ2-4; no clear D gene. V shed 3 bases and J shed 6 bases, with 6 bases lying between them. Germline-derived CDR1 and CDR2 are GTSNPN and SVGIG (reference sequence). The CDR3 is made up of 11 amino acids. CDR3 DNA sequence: TGTGCCTGGAGCAACGCAAACATTCAGTACTTC. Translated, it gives CAWSNANIQYF.

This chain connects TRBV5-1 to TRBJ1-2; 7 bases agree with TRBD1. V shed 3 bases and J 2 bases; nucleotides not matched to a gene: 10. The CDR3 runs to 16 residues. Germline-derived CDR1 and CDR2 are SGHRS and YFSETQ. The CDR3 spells CASSWGGGGQNYGYTF. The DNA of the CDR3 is TGCGCCAGCAGCTGGGGCGGAGGGGGCCAGAACTATGGCTACACCTTC.